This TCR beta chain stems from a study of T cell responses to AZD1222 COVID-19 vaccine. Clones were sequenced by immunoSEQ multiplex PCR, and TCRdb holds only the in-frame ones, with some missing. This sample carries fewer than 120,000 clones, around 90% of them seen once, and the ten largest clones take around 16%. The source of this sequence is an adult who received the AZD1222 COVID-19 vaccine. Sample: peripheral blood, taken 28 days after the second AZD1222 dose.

In DNA form, the CDR3 reads TGTGCCAGCAGCTTAGATGGCCAGGGGGGTTGGAGGAACACTGAAGCTTTCTTT. The encoded protein is CASSLDGQGGWRNTEAFF. This chain links TRBV11-3 with TRBJ1-1; 7 bases line up with TRBD1. Germline loops: CDR1 SGHNT, CDR2 YENEEA. The CDR3 totals 18 residues. After removal of 0 bases from V and 1 base from J, the junction contained 11 bases not matched to a gene. The full variable domain, rest sourced from reference TRBV11-3 and TRBJ1-1, is EAGVVQSPRYKIIEKKQPVAFWCNPISGHNTLYWYLQNLGQGPELLIRYENEEAVDDSQLPKDRFSAERLKGVDSTLKIQPAELGDSAVYLCASSLDGQGGWRNTEAFFGQGTRLTVV.